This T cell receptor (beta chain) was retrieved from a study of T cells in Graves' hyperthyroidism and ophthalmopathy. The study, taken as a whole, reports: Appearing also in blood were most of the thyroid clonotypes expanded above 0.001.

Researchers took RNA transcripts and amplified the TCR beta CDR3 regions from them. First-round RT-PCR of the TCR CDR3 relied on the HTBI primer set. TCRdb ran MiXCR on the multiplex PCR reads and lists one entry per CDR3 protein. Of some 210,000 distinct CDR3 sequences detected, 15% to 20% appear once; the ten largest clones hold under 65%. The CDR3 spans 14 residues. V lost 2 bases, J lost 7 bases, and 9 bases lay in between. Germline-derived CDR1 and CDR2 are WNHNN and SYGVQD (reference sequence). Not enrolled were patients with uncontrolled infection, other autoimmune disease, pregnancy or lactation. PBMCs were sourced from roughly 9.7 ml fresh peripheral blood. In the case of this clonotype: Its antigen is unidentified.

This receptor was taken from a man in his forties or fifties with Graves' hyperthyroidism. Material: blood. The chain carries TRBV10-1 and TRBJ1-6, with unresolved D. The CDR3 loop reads CASSENPGNSPLHF. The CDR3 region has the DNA TGCGCCAGCAGTGAGAACCCCGGGAATTCACCCCTCCACTTT.